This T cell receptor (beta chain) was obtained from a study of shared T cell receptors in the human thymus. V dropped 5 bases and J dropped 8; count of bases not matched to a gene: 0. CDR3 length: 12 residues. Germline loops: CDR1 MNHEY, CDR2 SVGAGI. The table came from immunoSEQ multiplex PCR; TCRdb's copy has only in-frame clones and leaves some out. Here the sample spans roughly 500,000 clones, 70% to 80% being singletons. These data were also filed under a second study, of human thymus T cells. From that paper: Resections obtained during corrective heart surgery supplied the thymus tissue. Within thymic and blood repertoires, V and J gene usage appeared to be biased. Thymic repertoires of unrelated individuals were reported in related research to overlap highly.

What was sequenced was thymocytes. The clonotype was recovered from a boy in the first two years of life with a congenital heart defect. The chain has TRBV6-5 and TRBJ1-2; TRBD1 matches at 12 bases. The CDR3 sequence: CASSGTGGGYTF. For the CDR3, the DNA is TGTGCCAGCAGTGGGACAGGGGGCGGCTACACCTTC.